A single T cell receptor beta chain is shown here with its context. Its matching antigen is unknown. The same CDR3 can be traced to other DNA sequences in this sample. Profiling relied on immunoSEQ multiplex PCR, and the TCRdb table lists in-frame clones only, not all of them. Seen here are roughly 2.6 million clones, around 94% observed once, and the top ten hold around 0.14%. This record comes from a study of shared clonotypes between healthy human individuals. Study as a whole: Contributing individuals were a couple of females and a few males aged 18 to 49.

Trimming left V 1 base short and J 5 bases short, with 3 bases between. CDR1 is SGHAT, CDR2 FQNNGV, per germline. The CDR3 loop spans 11 amino acids. Donors were Caucasian adults residing in Nashville, Tennessee, USA. Points from the study as a whole: Rarefaction exposed incomplete sorted-subset sequencing despite large depth.

The sequence was obtained from a man aged 18 to 30 in good health. Sequencing was done on a sample of naive CD4+ T cells sorted from blood. Subset indicated: CD45RA+ positively selected. This chain uses TRBV11-2 with TRBJ2-7; D is ambiguous. CDR3 bases: TGTGCCAGCAGCTTAGGCCACGAGCAGTACTTC. It specifies CASSLGHEQYF.